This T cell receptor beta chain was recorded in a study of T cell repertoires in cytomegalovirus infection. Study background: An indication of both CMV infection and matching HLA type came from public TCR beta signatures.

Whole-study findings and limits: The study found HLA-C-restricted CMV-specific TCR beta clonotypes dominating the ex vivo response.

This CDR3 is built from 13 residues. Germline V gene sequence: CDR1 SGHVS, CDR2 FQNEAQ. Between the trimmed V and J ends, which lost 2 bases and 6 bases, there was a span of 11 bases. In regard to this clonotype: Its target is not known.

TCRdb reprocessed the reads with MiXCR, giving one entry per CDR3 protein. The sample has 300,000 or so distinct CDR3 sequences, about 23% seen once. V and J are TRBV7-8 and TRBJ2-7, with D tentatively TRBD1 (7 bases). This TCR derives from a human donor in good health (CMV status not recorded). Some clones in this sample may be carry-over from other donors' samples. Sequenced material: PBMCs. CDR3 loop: CASSLHQGGEQYV. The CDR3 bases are TGTGCCAGCAGCTTACACCAGGGGGGCGAGCAGTACGTC.